A selection of T cell receptor beta chains follows, all from one sample in a study of blood T cell repertoires in COVID-19. Here immunoSEQ multiplex PCR was the method, and the copy in TCRdb shows in-frame clones only, minus some. The repertoire includes around 280,000 clones, roughly 85% of them detected once, and 6% sits in the top ten. Sequencing was done on a sample of PBMCs or T cells enriched from blood (not recorded which). The origin of the receptors is a middle-aged woman who had recovered from COVID-19. Each CDR3 is given with its conserved first and last residue. Each record gives: CDR3 length, V gene, J gene, D gene, clone size, CDR3 DNA, CDR3 protein. A D gene is named only where the DNA matches it firmly. Clone size is not always given. Where it is, it says once, few, many or a class for expanded clones.

length: 16; V: TRBV28; J: TRBJ2-1; D: TRBD2; size: .; DNA: TGTGCCAGCACTCCTTCCCTAGCGGGAGGGAACAATGAGCAGTTCTTC; CDR3: CASTPSLAGGNNEQFF
length: 16; V: TRBV4-2; J: TRBJ1-3; D: TRBD1; size: .; DNA: TGTGCCAGCAGCCAAGAGGGAACAGGGGTTGGAAACACCATATATTTT; CDR3: CASSQEGTGVGNTIYF
length: 18; V: TRBV3-1/TRBV3-2; J: TRBJ2-7; D: TRBD1; size: .; DNA: TGTGCCAGCAGCCAAAGAAGGGACAGGGGGCGGTCAGCCTACGAGCAGTACTTC; CDR3: CASSQRRDRGRSAYEQYF
length: 13; V: TRBV10-3; J: TRBJ2-3; D: .; size: .; DNA: TGTGCCATCAGTCCAGGGTCAACAGATACGCAGTATTTT; CDR3: CAISPGSTDTQYF
length: 18; V: TRBV7-2; J: TRBJ2-5; D: TRBD1; size: .; DNA: TGTGCCAGCACCGTGCTGCTGTCCGGTCCAGGGGGCATAGAGACCCAGTACTTC; CDR3: CASTVLLSGPGGIETQYF
length: 15; V: TRBV25-1; J: TRBJ2-3; D: TRBD2; size: .; DNA: TGTGCCAGCAGTGAGAGCGGGAGTCTGGCAGATACGCAGTATTTT; CDR3: CASSESGSLADTQYF
length: 19; V: TRBV6-2/TRBV6-3; J: TRBJ2-1; D: TRBD2; size: .; DNA: TGTGCCAGCAGCAGTTACCGAGGTAGCGGGAGGTTATCTTACAATGAGCAGTTCTTC; CDR3: CASSSYRGSGRLSYNEQFF
length: 17; V: TRBV3-1/TRBV3-2; J: TRBJ2-7; D: TRBD2; size: .; DNA: TGTGCCAGCAGCCCCCCGGCTCGAGCGGGAGGCGACTACGAGCAGTACTTC; CDR3: CASSPPARAGGDYEQYF
length: 16; V: TRBV4-1; J: TRBJ1-2; D: TRBD1; size: few; DNA: TGCGCCAGCAGCCAAGACGATCAGGGGGCAGGCGTAGGCTACACCTTC; CDR3: CASSQDDQGAGVGYTF
length: 15; V: TRBV18; J: TRBJ1-4; D: TRBD1; size: .; DNA: TGTGCCAGCTCACCACCGGAGGGGGCAGGAGAAAAACTGTTTTTT; CDR3: CASSPPEGAGEKLFF
length: 13; V: TRBV7-9; J: TRBJ2-2; D: .; size: .; DNA: TGTGCCAGCAGCTTATTCGGCACCGGGGAGCTGTTTTTT; CDR3: CASSLFGTGELFF
length: 15; V: TRBV7-3; J: TRBJ2-7; D: .; size: .; DNA: TGTGCCAGCAGCCCCGGAAGTTCAAAAGGGGACGAGCAGTACTTC; CDR3: CASSPGSSKGDEQYF
length: 13; V: TRBV18; J: TRBJ1-2; D: .; size: .; DNA: TGTGCCAGCTCACCACGCAGGGAAGATGGCTACACCTTC; CDR3: CASSPRREDGYTF
length: 18; V: TRBV19; J: TRBJ1-5; D: TRBD1; size: few; DNA: TGTGCCAGTAGTAACCTCCGGGACAGGGGAAGGGGCAATCAGCCCCAGCATTTT; CDR3: CASSNLRDRGRGNQPQHF
length: 16; V: TRBV7-9; J: TRBJ1-3; D: TRBD1; size: .; DNA: TGTGCCAGCAGCTTCGCGGGACAGAACTCTGGAAACACCATATATTTT; CDR3: CASSFAGQNSGNTIYF
length: 14; V: TRBV29-1; J: TRBJ2-2; D: .; size: .; DNA: TGCAGCGTTGGTAGGACACCGAACACCGGGGAGCTGTTTTTT; CDR3: CSVGRTPNTGELFF
length: 17; V: TRBV19; J: TRBJ2-1; D: TRBD2; size: .; DNA: TGTGCCAGTAGTATAGATATCGGGGGGTCCCTATCGAATGAGCAGTTCTTC; CDR3: CASSIDIGGSLSNEQFF
length: 12; V: TRBV29-1; J: TRBJ2-5; D: .; size: .; DNA: TGCAGCGTTGACGGGGTACAAGAGACCCAGTACTTC; CDR3: CSVDGVQETQYF
length: 15; V: TRBV5-1; J: TRBJ2-3; D: .; size: .; DNA: TGCGCCAGCAGCGGGGGACACCCCGGCACAGATACGCAGTATTTT; CDR3: CASSGGHPGTDTQYF
length: 13; V: TRBV12-3/TRBV12-4; J: TRBJ2-1; D: .; size: once; DNA: TGTGCCAGCAGTTTAGGCGGGGCCAATGAGCAGTTCTTC; CDR3: CASSLGGANEQFF
length: 16; V: TRBV11-3; J: TRBJ2-1; D: TRBD2; size: once; DNA: TGTGCCAGCAGCGAAGGTGGTCTAGCGGGGGGGAATGAGCAGTTCTTC; CDR3: CASSEGGLAGGNEQFF
length: 14; V: TRBV7-9; J: TRBJ1-1; D: .; size: once; DNA: TGTGCCAGCAGCTTAACGGGGAGGGGAACTGAAGCTTTCTTT; CDR3: CASSLTGRGTEAFF
length: 15; V: TRBV20-1; J: TRBJ2-3; D: TRBD2; size: .; DNA: TGCAGTGCTAGTGTCGGGAGGGCAGGCACAGATACGCAGTATTTT; CDR3: CSASVGRAGTDTQYF
length: 15; V: TRBV19; J: TRBJ2-1; D: TRBD2; size: .; DNA: TGTGCCAGTAGTATTCGTTTTGGGACTAGCGGCGAGCAGTTCTTC; CDR3: CASSIRFGTSGEQFF
length: 13; V: TRBV30; J: TRBJ1-2; D: .; size: .; DNA: TGTGCCTGGAGTGAACAGCTTAACTATGGCTACACCTTC; CDR3: CAWSEQLNYGYTF
length: 14; V: TRBV27; J: TRBJ1-6; D: .; size: .; DNA: TGTGCCAGTTCCCCTGCGGGCGGGAATTCACCCCTCCACTTT; CDR3: CASSPAGGNSPLHF
length: 15; V: TRBV28; J: TRBJ1-1; D: .; size: once; DNA: TGTGCCAGCAGTCCCGCGGGGGGAGCGGACACTGAAGCTTTCTTT; CDR3: CASSPAGGADTEAFF
length: 16; V: TRBV5-1; J: TRBJ1-5; D: TRBD1; size: .; DNA: TGCGCCAGCAGGACCGTTGGGACAGCCCTTAATCAGCCCCAGCATTTT; CDR3: CASRTVGTALNQPQHF
length: 14; V: TRBV11-2; J: TRBJ2-7; D: .; size: once; DNA: TGTGCCAGCAGCTTAGTCGGGCAGGGGAGGGGGCAGTACTTC; CDR3: CASSLVGQGRGQYF
length: 15; V: TRBV9; J: TRBJ2-2; D: .; size: .; DNA: TGTGCCAGCAGCCCCAGCGGAGTGAACACCGGGGAGCTGTTTTTT; CDR3: CASSPSGVNTGELFF
length: 14; V: TRBV24-1; J: TRBJ2-2; D: TRBD1; size: .; DNA: TGTGCCACCAGTCAAGGGGGCGTGACCGGGGAGCTGTTTTTT; CDR3: CATSQGGVTGELFF
length: 16; V: TRBV9; J: TRBJ2-1; D: TRBD2; size: once; DNA: TGTGCCAGCAGCGTATCGGCGGGAGTCTCCTACAATGAGCAGTTCTTC; CDR3: CASSVSAGVSYNEQFF
length: 14; V: TRBV2; J: TRBJ2-5; D: TRBD2; size: once; DNA: TGTGCCAGCATGGAGGGACTAGCGTCAGAGACCCAGTACTTC; CDR3: CASMEGLASETQYF
length: 15; V: TRBV6-5; J: TRBJ2-1; D: TRBD2; size: .; DNA: TGTGCCAGCAGATCCACCGGGACTAGCGGAAATGAGCAGTTCTTC; CDR3: CASRSTGTSGNEQFF
length: 15; V: TRBV4-3; J: TRBJ1-4; D: .; size: .; DNA: TGCGCCAGCAGCCAAAATCCAAGCCTGGTGGAAAAACTGTTTTTT; CDR3: CASSQNPSLVEKLFF
length: 16; V: TRBV5-1; J: TRBJ2-7; D: TRBD1; size: .; DNA: TGCGCCAGCAGCCTATCTCTGGGACAGATAACCTACGAGCAGTACTTC; CDR3: CASSLSLGQITYEQYF
length: 13; V: TRBV3-1/TRBV3-2; J: TRBJ2-7; D: TRBD1; size: once; DNA: TGTGCCAGCAGCCCCCAACGACAGGGGGAGCAGTACTTC; CDR3: CASSPQRQGEQYF
length: 12; V: TRBV29-1; J: TRBJ2-5; D: TRBD1; size: .; DNA: TGCGGGGGACAGCCCGACGGGGAGACCCAGTACTTC; CDR3: CGGQPDGETQYF
length: 12; V: TRBV30; J: TRBJ2-5; D: .; size: .; DNA: TGTGCCTGGAAGCCGGGGTCGGAGACCCAGTACTTC; CDR3: CAWKPGSETQYF
length: 23; V: TRBV3-1/TRBV3-2; J: TRBJ2-1; D: TRBD2; size: .; DNA: TGTGCCAGCAGCCACCCTTCCGAAAGGGATCAGGGAACTAGCGGGCAGCATTACAATGAGCAGTTCTTC; CDR3: CASSHPSERDQGTSGQHYNEQFF
length: 15; V: TRBV5-1; J: TRBJ2-5; D: .; size: .; DNA: TGCGCCAGCAGCCCGGCCTCGACTCCCTCGAGCACCCAGTACTTC; CDR3: CASSPASTPSSTQYF
length: 14; V: TRBV24-1; J: TRBJ2-2; D: TRBD1; size: .; DNA: TGTGCCACTACGGGACAGGGGGCGGTCGGGGAGCTGTTTTTT; CDR3: CATTGQGAVGELFF
length: 11; V: TRBV28; J: TRBJ2-7; D: .; size: few; DNA: TGTGCCAGCAGCCTCAGGGGCGAGCAGTACTTC; CDR3: CASSLRGEQYF
length: 12; V: TRBV28; J: TRBJ2-7; D: .; size: .; DNA: TGTGCCGCGACTGGACAGTTGGACGAGCAGTACTTC; CDR3: CAATGQLDEQYF
length: 14; V: TRBV28; J: TRBJ1-2; D: .; size: .; DNA: TGTGCCAGCAGTCCGAGTATGACACAACGTGGCTACACCTTC; CDR3: CASSPSMTQRGYTF
length: 16; V: TRBV5-1; J: TRBJ2-5; D: TRBD2; size: .; DNA: TGCGCCAGCAGCTCCGGGACTAGCGGGGCCCAAGAGACCCAGTACTTC; CDR3: CASSSGTSGAQETQYF
length: 14; V: TRBV7-8; J: TRBJ2-7; D: TRBD1; size: .; DNA: TGTGCCAGCAGCTTAGAACAGGGGGCGTCCGAGCAGTACTTC; CDR3: CASSLEQGASEQYF
length: 14; V: TRBV28; J: TRBJ1-4; D: .; size: .; DNA: TGTGCCAGCACAAATGGGGGGGCTCGTGAAAAACTGTTTTTT; CDR3: CASTNGGAREKLFF
length: 13; V: TRBV28; J: TRBJ2-5; D: .; size: few; DNA: TGTGCCAGCATGTCGGCAGCGCAAGAGACCCAGTACTTC; CDR3: CASMSAAQETQYF
length: 15; V: TRBV19; J: TRBJ1-1; D: TRBD1; size: few; DNA: TGTGCCAGTAGTCCGGGACAGGGGATTGACACTGAAGCTTTCTTT; CDR3: CASSPGQGIDTEAFF
length: 13; V: TRBV28; J: TRBJ1-3; D: .; size: .; DNA: TGTGCCAGCGTACAGTCCTCTGGAAACACCATATATTTT; CDR3: CASVQSSGNTIYF
length: 15; V: TRBV11-3; J: TRBJ2-1; D: .; size: few; DNA: TGTGCCAGCAGCCTATGGGGGGGGGCTGGGAATGAGCAGTTCTTC; CDR3: CASSLWGGAGNEQFF